This TCR beta chain was identified during a study of T-cell memory formation after mild COVID-19 (dated by TCRdb to about 2021). At the level of the whole study: TCR sequence clusters from the two donors were largely donor specific. Longitudinal TCRalpha and TCRbeta repertoire sequencing tracked T-cell clones expanding and contracting after mild COVID-19 in two donors. Two young, previously healthy adult volunteers, one female and one male, were included in the cohort. Results the study describes overall, beyond this receptor: Some responding clones were detected in pre-infection memory, suggesting pre-existing cross-reactive memory T cells joined the SARS-CoV-2 response. Only a couple of mild cases were covered by the study, and larger cohorts that include severe cases with pre-infection samples were considered necessary. From day 15 to 85, contracting clones showed balanced CD4/CD8 phenotypes, whereas a second wave of clones that expanded from day 15 to 37 leaned towards CD4+. SARS-CoV-2 specificity was not confirmed for the second-wave clones peaking on day 37. Contracting CD4+ clones were found mainly in CM and EM memory subsets, while CD8+ clones were enriched in EMRA.

Of note for this clonotype: What antigen it recognizes has not been identified. No base quality values were provided; no much bigger clone lies one nucleotide off.

Trimming costs V 4 bases and J 3 bases, and their ends lie 17 bases apart. The CDR3 sequence holds 16 residues, the cysteine and phenylalanine included. The CDR3 DNA has 48 bases and is translated from base 1. For CDR1 and CDR2, the germline V gene lists KGHDR and SFDVKD. Ficoll-Paque density gradient centrifugation was used to isolate PBMCs. Sequencing was performed on an Illumina NovaSeq 6000. cDNA libraries for TCRalpha and TCRbeta were prepared by 5'RACE using constant-segment primers, with sample barcodes and unique molecular identifiers added. Trizol reagent was used to extract RNA from every sample. Libraries were amplified in two PCR steps, with a second sample barcode and Illumina TruSeq adapters added in the second step. Sequencing of the libraries was done on an Illumina NovaSeq, producing 2 x 150 bp paired-end reads. The paper's processing steps were these. Demultiplexing of reads and collapsing into UMI-guided consensus sequences were performed with migec v1.2.7. Using mixcr v2.1.11, the UMI consensuses were aligned to TRA and TRB V and J templates and assembled into clonotypes. A clonotype was counted as expanded or contracted only when both edgeR and NoisET called the clonotype significant, with the noise models trained on biological replicates. For edgeR calls, a false discovery rate-adjusted p below 0.01 and a log2 fold-change threshold of 1 were applied. As an exploratory analysis of dynamics, max-normalized trajectories of the 1000 most abundant clonotypes were examined with PCA combined with hierarchical clustering. Each responding clone was given a CD4 or CD8 phenotype based on the CD4+ and CD8+ repertoires, which had been sequenced separately. TCRdb passed the public sequencing reads through fastp at Q25 and MiXCR, retaining productive beta sequences. Each record represents a unique CDR3 protein, reported with the most common genes and DNA among its rows. For this entry, the V and J calls and clone size follow TCRdb and not the study's own pipeline. The sample records 130,000 to 150,000 distinct CDR3 sequences, less than 20% of which are singletons. The top ten constitute around 2% of the sample.

The rearrangement combines TRBV24-1 with TRBJ2-5; possibly the D gene is TRBD2, per 5 matching bases. Sequenced sample: PBMCs or a T cell subset sorted from them (not recorded which). This receptor was taken from an adult woman who had mild COVID-19 (a few samples of this study predate the infection). The sample titles of this study are shuffled in the database, so cell type and time point are left out; the donor was told from shared clones. The CDR3 sequence is CATSDPLGVVEETQYF. DNA sequence: TGTGCCACCAGTGACCCCCTGGGAGTGGTTGAAGAGACCCAGTACTTC.